Shown below are 17 T cell receptor beta chains from a single sample sequenced in a study of CXCR3 chemokines and chemotherapy response in bladder cancer. TCRdb ran MiXCR on the PCR reads and lists one entry per CDR3 protein. The data contain some 2,000 distinct CDR3 sequences, about 17% of them singletons. Collection of the sample occurred from a patient whose treatment included neoadjuvant chemotherapy. Every receptor here comes from a human donor with bladder cancer that responded to neoadjuvant chemotherapy.

This clonotype is termed medium-sized. V is TRBV19 and J is TRBJ1-4; no firm D call. CDR1 and CDR2 (germline): LNHDA, SQIVND (reference sequence). The CDR3 has 14 residues. V lost 3 bases and J lost 10, with 15 bases in between. The CDR3 reads CASSIKGGATKLFF. The CDR3, as DNA: TGTGCCAGTAGTATTAAAGGAGGAGCCACAAAACTGTTTTTT. The variable domain in full, with the rest retrieved from reference TRBV19 and TRBJ1-4, is DGGITQSPKYLFRKEGQNVTLSCEQNLNHDAMYWYRQDPGQGLRLIYYSQIVNDFQKGDIAEGYSVSREKKESFPLTVTSAQKNPTAFYLCASSIKGGATKLFFGSGTQLSVL.

This clonotype counts as medium-sized. The chain couples TRBV19 to TRBJ1-2, with 9 bases aligning to TRBD1. CDR1 and CDR2 (germline): LNHDA, SQIVND (reference sequence). V shed 2 bases and J 1 base; nucleotides not matched to a gene: 5. The length of the CDR3 is 16 residues. The CDR3 DNA sequence: TGTGCCAGTAGTATAAAACAGGGGGCGCGTAACTATGGCTACACCTTC. Translation: CASSIKQGARNYGYTF.

This clonotype was recorded many times. This sequence joins TRBV7-9 and TRBJ1-6; D not resolved. CDR1 and CDR2 (germline): SEHNR, FQNEAQ (reference sequence). Trimming took 5 bases from V and 5 from J, leaving 10 bases between them. This CDR3 region has 14 residues. The DNA for the CDR3 is TGTGCCAGCAGCCTTCCTGGTAATAATTCACCCCTCCACTTT. This codes for CASSLPGNNSPLHF.

In its sample, this clonotype is medium-sized. CDR3 bases: TGTGCCAGTAGTGGGCGGGCTACGAACACCGGGGAGCTGTTTTTT. Protein sequence: CASSGRATNTGELFF. The chain carries TRBV19 and TRBJ2-2; possible D gene TRBD2, 5 bases. The CDR3 has 15 residues. The germline V and J ends were trimmed by 5 bases and 0 bases, with 10 bases remaining between them. CDR1 and CDR2 (germline): LNHDA, SQIVND (reference sequence).

This clonotype has more than one count but fewer than ten. The V and J genes are TRBV4-1 and TRBJ2-3; 10 bases agree with TRBD2. CDR1 and CDR2 (germline): MGHRA, YSYEKL. V was pared by 4 bases and J by 3 bases, with 7 bases of the junction left unmatched. CDR3 length: 16 amino acids. CDR3 residues: CASSLSPGLATDTQYF. CDR3 in DNA: TGCGCCAGCAGCCTATCCCCGGGACTAGCGACAGATACGCAGTATTTT.

This clonotype is labeled medium-sized. V gene TRBV15 combines with J gene TRBJ1-6; unclear D gene. Germline lookup yields CDR1 LNHNV and CDR2 YYDKDF (reference sequence). V was cut by 0 bases and J by 8 bases, with 2 bases left in between. This CDR3 comprises 12 residues. CDR3 bases: TGTGCCACCAGCAGAGATTATTCACCCCTCCACTTT. Encoded protein: CATSRDYSPLHF. Variable domain in full (rest from reference TRBV15 and TRBJ1-6): DAMVIQNPRYQVTQFGKPVTLSCSQTLNHNVMYWYQQKSSQAPKLLFHYYDKDFNNEADTPDNFQSRRPNTSFCFLDIRSPGLGDTAMYLCATSRDYSPLHFGNGTRLTVT.

Regarding this clonotype: A read error likely explains this, since a far larger clone differs by one base. This chain joins TRBV5-6 and TRBJ2-1; the match to TRBD1 covers 7 bases. The CDR3 totals 13 residues. Germline V CDR1 and CDR2: SGHDT, YYEEEE. The V segment lost 7 bases and the J segment 5 bases; nucleotides outside the gene matches: 6. In nucleotides, the CDR3 is TGTGCCAGCGCTGGACAGGTGAACAATGAGCAGTTCTTC. Its protein is CASAGQVNNEQFF.

By share of the sample, this clonotype is medium-sized. The genes are TRBV24-1 and TRBJ2-3; possibly TRBD1 for D (9 bases). Trimming left V 5 bases short and J 2 bases short, with 19 bases between. Germline V gives CDR1 KGHDR, CDR2 SFDVKD. This CDR3 region has 17 residues. The CDR3 reads CATSVPRGDRATDTQYF. In DNA, the CDR3 is TGTGCCACCAGTGTCCCGCGGGGGGACAGGGCCACAGATACGCAGTATTTT.

The sample holds a few counts of this clonotype. The chain recombines TRBV27 with TRBJ2-1; D is ambiguous. Germline V gene data show CDR1 as MNHEY and CDR2 as SMNVEV (reference sequence). Deletions cut 7 bases from V and 7 bases from J, with 14 bases between. This CDR3 has 13 residues. CDR3 sequence reads: CASTTSLGNEQFF. CDR3 bases: TGTGCCAGCACCACTTCCCTAGGGAATGAGCAGTTCTTC.

Judged by abundance, this clonotype is medium-sized. The CDR3 DNA follows: TGTGCCAGTACCCCGGGAGGAGGGGAATTTGGGACCGGGGAGCTGTTTTTT. Translated, it gives CASTPGGGEFGTGELFF. The chain is built from TRBV19 and TRBJ2-2; 7 nucleotides line up with TRBD2. Trimming at V came to 7 bases and at J to 5 bases, leaving 16 bases not matched to a gene. CDR1 LNHDA and CDR2 SQIVND come from the germline V gene (reference sequence). CDR3 size: 17 residues.

This clonotype is medium-sized (0.01 to 0.1%). The gene calls are TRBV7-2 and TRBJ2-6, with D hard to call. CDR1 is SGHTA, CDR2 FQGNSA, per germline. The CDR3 has 15 residues. Trimming took off 5 bases at V and 3 bases at J, with 11 bases between the two ends. The chain's CDR3 is CASSPMFRGANVLTF. Written as DNA, the CDR3 is TGTGCCAGCAGCCCGATGTTCCGTGGGGCCAACGTCCTGACTTTC.

This clonotype was picked up many times. The chain has TRBV28 and TRBJ2-4, with 8 bases fitting TRBD1. Losses at the gene ends were 6 bases for V and 9 bases for J; bases not matched to a gene: 13. The CDR3 extends over 15 amino acids. Per the germline V gene, CDR1 is MDHEN and CDR2 is SYDVKM. This CDR3 is CASRAPTGVRGIQYF. The CDR3 bases are TGTGCCAGCAGAGCCCCGACAGGGGTCAGAGGCATTCAGTACTTC.

By share of the sample, this clonotype is large. J is TRBJ2-6 and V is TRBV13; D remains unclear. Trimming removed 4 bases at V and 1 base at J, with 14 bases between. Germline CDR1 reads PRHDT; CDR2 reads FYEKMQ (reference sequence). The CDR3 loop spans 17 amino acids. The CDR3 protein is CASSSKGFGSGANVLTF. Written as DNA, the CDR3 is TGTGCCAGCAGCTCAAAGGGTTTTGGATCTGGGGCCAACGTCCTGACTTTC.

This clonotype is termed medium-sized. This chain joins TRBV24-1 and TRBJ2-3; D unresolved. CDR1 is KGHDR and CDR2 is SFDVKD in the germline V gene. The V and J ends lost 3 bases and 6 bases respectively, with 9 bases between them. The length of the CDR3 is 13 residues. The CDR3 sequence is CATSDGFPDTQYF. In DNA form, the CDR3 reads TGTGCCACCAGTGATGGTTTCCCGGATACGCAGTATTTT.

This clonotype counts as medium-sized. This sequence joins TRBV5-4 and TRBJ2-2, with no clear D. Trimming pared 0 bases from V and 3 bases from J, leaving 9 bases between. The CDR3 covers 15 residues. Germline V gene data show CDR1 as SGHNT and CDR2 as YYREEE (reference sequence). The CDR3 sequence: CASSLEQADTGELFF. The CDR3 DNA sequence: TGTGCCAGCAGCTTGGAGCAGGCTGACACCGGGGAGCTGTTTTTT.

By share, this clonotype ranks as medium-sized. The rearrangement joins TRBV7-2 to TRBJ2-6; D possibly corresponds to TRBD2 (6 bases). Per germline, CDR1 SGHTA and CDR2 FQGNSA. Trimming cost V 4 bases and J 2 bases, with 15 bases left between them. There are 17 residues in the CDR3. The CDR3 here is CTSSSYRGLTGANVLTF. CDR3 DNA: TGTACCAGCAGCTCTTATAGGGGACTTACTGGGGCCAACGTCCTGACTTTC. The full variable domain, completed using reference TRBV7-2 and TRBJ2-6, is GAGVSQSPSNKVTEKGKDVELRCDPISGHTALYWYRQSLGQGLEFLIYFQGNSAPDKSGLPSDRFSAERTGGSVSTLTIQRTQQEDSAVYLCTSSSYRGLTGANVLTFGAGSRLTVL.

Points on this clonotype: A far larger clone is one base from this, pointing to a likely read error. J is TRBJ2-1 and V is TRBV6-5; TRBD2 might be the D (6 bases). Germline CDR1 reads MNHEY; CDR2 reads SVGAGI. Trimming stripped 4 bases from V and 10 bases from J, with 11 bases between. CDR3 length: 12 residues. CDR3 in DNA: TGTGCCAGCAGTTGGTTGGGAGGAGAGCAGTTCTTC. Translation: CASSWLGGEQFF.